These 10 T cell receptor beta chains were sequenced from one sample in a study of blood T cell repertoires in COVID-19. Method: immunoSEQ multiplex PCR; TCRdb's copy keeps in-frame clones and lacks some. This table holds 110,000 or so clones, about three quarters found once. Sequencing was performed on peripheral blood. The source is a woman aged 40 to 50 with acute or convalescent COVID-19.

J is TRBJ1-2 and V is TRBV5-6; 8 bases align to TRBD1. Germline CDR1 is SGHDT and CDR2 is YYEEEE. Trimming at V came to 4 bases and at J to 3 bases, leaving 8 bases not matched to a gene. The CDR3 covers 15 residues. The CDR3 DNA reads TGTGCCAGCAGCCGCAGGGGGCGTGGGGACTATGGCTACACCTTC. Protein sequence: CASSRRGRGDYGYTF.

This chain connects TRBV27 to TRBJ1-5, with TRBD1 identical over 8 bases. The J segment lost 7 bases and the V segment lost 6 bases, leaving 14 bases of the junction unmatched. The CDR3 sequence is 16 residues long. Germline V gene sequence: CDR1 MNHEY, CDR2 SMNVEV (reference sequence). The CDR3 DNA follows: TGTGCCAGCAGCTCATATCAGGACAGGGTGGACCAGCCCCAGCATTTT. Its protein product is CASSSYQDRVDQPQHF.

In this sample, this clone turned up a few times. The chain uses TRBV7-9 and TRBJ1-3, with D unresolved. The length of the CDR3 is 15 residues. CDR1 and CDR2 (germline): SEHNR, FQNEAQ (reference sequence). The V end was cut by 0 bases, the J end by 0 bases, with 6 bases between. Here the CDR3 reads CASSLAASSGNTIYF. For the CDR3, the DNA is TGTGCCAGCAGCTTAGCGGCCAGCTCTGGAAACACCATATATTTT.

This sequence joins TRBV9 and TRBJ2-4, with D possibly being TRBD2 (5 bases). The germline gives CDR1 SGDLS, CDR2 YYNGEE. CDR3 length equals 15 residues. Trimming left V 4 bases short and J 0 bases short, with 11 bases between. CDR3 protein: CASSPRELAKNIQYF. CDR3 DNA sequence: TGTGCCAGCAGCCCCCGGGAACTAGCCAAAAACATTCAGTACTTC.

The V call is TRBV2, the J call TRBJ2-3; 12 positions agree with TRBD2. The trim removed 3 bases at V and 2 bases at J, leaving 9 bases unmatched. The CDR3 is made up of 18 amino acids. CDR1 SNHLY and CDR2 FYNNEI come from the germline V gene. CDR3 sequence reads: CASSDPSGGAVATDTQYF. DNA of the CDR3: TGTGCCAGCAGTGATCCTAGCGGGGGGGCCGTGGCCACAGATACGCAGTATTTT. Full variable domain (outside the CDR3, taken from reference TRBV2 and TRBJ2-3): EPEVTQTPSHQVTQMGQEVILRCVPISNHLYFYWYRQILGQKVEFLVSFYNNEISEKSEIFDDQFSVERPDGSNFTLKIRSTKLEDSAMYFCASSDPSGGAVATDTQYFGPGTRLTVL.

This clone was observed a handful of times. The same CDR3 also results from other DNA sequences found in this sample. The chain carries TRBV5-1 and TRBJ2-1; 13 nucleotides agree with TRBD2. CDR3 size: 16 residues. Trimming cost V 4 bases and J 2 bases; bases outside gene matches: 3. The germline CDR1 and CDR2 sequences are SGHRS and YFSETQ. The CDR3 DNA sequence: TGCGCCAGCAGCCTAGGGACTAGCGGGGCCTACAATGAGCAGTTCTTC. As protein: CASSLGTSGAYNEQFF.

The chain joins TRBV15 to TRBJ2-3, with 9 nucleotides matching TRBD2. Unmatched junction bases numbered 10, after V lost 1 base and J lost 5 bases. The germline gives CDR1 LNHNV, CDR2 YYDKDF (reference sequence). The CDR3 loop spans 17 amino acids. The CDR3 DNA is TGTGCCACCAGCAGAGGCATGGGCGGGGGGGCTAGAGATACGCAGTATTTT. It yields the protein CATSRGMGGGARDTQYF.

This CDR3 is CACSDRAYGYTF. Here the CDR3 DNA reads TGTGCCTGCTCAGACAGGGCCTATGGCTACACCTTC. The rearrangement joins TRBV30 to TRBJ1-2, with TRBD1 identical over 7 bases. The J segment lost 4 bases and the V segment lost 6 bases, leaving 5 bases of the junction unmatched. This CDR3 is built from 12 residues. Germline V gene sequence: CDR1 GTSNPN, CDR2 SVGIG (reference sequence).

This rearrangement joins TRBV28 to TRBJ2-5; TRBD2 matches at 10 bases. The trim removed 5 bases at V and 2 bases at J, leaving 2 bases unmatched. Germline values: CDR1 MDHEN, CDR2 SYDVKM. The CDR3 loop spans 14 amino acids. The CDR3 here is CASSHSGGQETQYF. The CDR3 nucleotides read TGTGCCAGCAGTCATAGCGGGGGGCAAGAGACCCAGTACTTC. Full variable domain (missing parts from reference TRBV28 and TRBJ2-5): DVKVTQSSRYLVKRTGEKVFLECVQDMDHENMFWYRQDPGLGLRLIYFSYDVKMKEKGDIPEGYSVSREKKERFSLILESASTNQTSMYLCASSHSGGQETQYFGPGTRLLVL.

V and J are TRBV29-1 and TRBJ1-4; no firm D call. Trimming pared 4 bases from V and 5 bases from J, leaving 8 bases between. CDR3 length: 12 amino acids. Germline V gene lookup returns CDR1 SQVTM and CDR2 ANQGSEA. CDR3 bases: TGCAGCGTTGTGGCCCTCAATGAAAAACTGTTTTTT. Translated, it gives CSVVALNEKLFF. Filled out from reference TRBV29-1 and TRBJ1-4, the complete variable domain reads SAVISQKPSRDICQRGTSLTIQCQVDSQVTMMFWYRQQPGQSLTLIATANQGSEATYESGFVIDKFPISRPNLTFSTLTVSNMSPEDSSIYLCSVVALNEKLFFGSGTQLSVL.